This TCR beta chain derives from a study of immune reconstitution after stem cell transplant in scleroderma (dated 2017 in TCRdb). This clonotype is deemed medium-sized (0.01 to 0.1%). Its antigen is unknown. Within one base of it there is no much larger clone, and no base qualities were kept. Libraries were made using RT-PCR. Sequencing relied on an Illumina MiSeq. The public reads were reanalyzed by TCRdb: fastp trimming at Q25, MiXCR alignment, in-frame beta chains only. One record per CDR3 amino acid sequence lists the most common genes and DNA. For this sample the table gives 3,900 or so distinct CDR3 sequences, of which about 5.9% were detected only once. 15% of the sample comes from the top ten. Measured from the cysteine to the phenylalanine, the CDR3 is 12 residues long. Left in the record is the CDR3 DNA by itself, 36 bases read in frame from the first base. In the germline V gene (reference sequence), CDR1 corresponds to SGHNT and CDR2 to YYREEE. The V end loses 4 bases and the J end loses 3 bases, and a stretch of 7 bases separates them.

The sample was collected before or after autologous hematopoietic stem cell transplantation (not recorded which). The chain joins TRBV5-4 to TRBJ2-5; no D gene is confidently identified. The sequence derives from a female donor with systemic sclerosis. Donor details come from another sample of the same person, matched by shared clones. The bases read TGTGCCAGCAGCGGTAGTGAAGAGACCCAGTACTTC. It is translated as CASSGSEETQYF.